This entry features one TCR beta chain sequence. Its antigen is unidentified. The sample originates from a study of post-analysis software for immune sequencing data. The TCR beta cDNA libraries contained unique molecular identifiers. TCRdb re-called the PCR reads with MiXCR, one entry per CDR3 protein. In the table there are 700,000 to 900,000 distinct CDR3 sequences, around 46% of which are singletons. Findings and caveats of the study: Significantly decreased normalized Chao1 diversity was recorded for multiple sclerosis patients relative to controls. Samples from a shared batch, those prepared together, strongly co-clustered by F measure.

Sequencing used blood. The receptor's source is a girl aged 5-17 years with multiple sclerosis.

The CDR3 nucleotides read TGTGCCAGCTCACCGTCGGGGGGAGACTATGGCTACACCTTC. This translates into CASSPSGGDYGYTF. V gene TRBV18 combines with J gene TRBJ1-2; perhaps TRBD1 as D (5 bases). V dropped 3 bases and J dropped 3 bases, with 11 bases sitting between them. The CDR3 has 14 amino acids. In germline, CDR1 is KGHSH, CDR2 LQKENI.